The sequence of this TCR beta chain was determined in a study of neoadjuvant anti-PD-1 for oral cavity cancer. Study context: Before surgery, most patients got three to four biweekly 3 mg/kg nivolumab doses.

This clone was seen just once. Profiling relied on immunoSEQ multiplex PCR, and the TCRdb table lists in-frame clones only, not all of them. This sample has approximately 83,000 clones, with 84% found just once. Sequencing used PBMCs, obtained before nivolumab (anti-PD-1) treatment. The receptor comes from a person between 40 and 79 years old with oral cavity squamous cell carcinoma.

The CDR3 region is CASSRTSGRANGYEQYF. In DNA, the CDR3 is TGTGCCAGCAGTCGAACTAGCGGGAGGGCCAATGGGTACGAGCAGTACTTC. The chain employs TRBV28 and TRBJ2-7; 13 positions agree with TRBD2. The CDR3 has 17 amino acids. The germline gives CDR1 MDHEN, CDR2 SYDVKM. Trimming at V came to 5 bases and at J to 4 bases, leaving 11 bases not matched to a gene.